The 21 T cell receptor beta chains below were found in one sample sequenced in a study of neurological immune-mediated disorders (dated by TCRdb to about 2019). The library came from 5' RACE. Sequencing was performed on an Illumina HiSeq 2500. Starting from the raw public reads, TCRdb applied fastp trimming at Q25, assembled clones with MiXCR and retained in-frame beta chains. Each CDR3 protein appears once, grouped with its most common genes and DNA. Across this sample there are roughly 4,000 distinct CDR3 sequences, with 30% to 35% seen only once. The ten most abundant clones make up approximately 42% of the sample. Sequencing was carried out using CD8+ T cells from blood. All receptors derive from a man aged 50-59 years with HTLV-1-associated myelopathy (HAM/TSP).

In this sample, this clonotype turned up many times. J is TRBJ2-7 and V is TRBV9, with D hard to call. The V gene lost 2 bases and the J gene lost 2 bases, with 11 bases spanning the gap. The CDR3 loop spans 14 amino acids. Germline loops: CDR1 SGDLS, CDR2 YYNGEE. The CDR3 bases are TGTGCCAGCAGCGTCGAAGGGTCCACCTACGAGCAGTACTTC. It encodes CASSVEGSTYEQYF.

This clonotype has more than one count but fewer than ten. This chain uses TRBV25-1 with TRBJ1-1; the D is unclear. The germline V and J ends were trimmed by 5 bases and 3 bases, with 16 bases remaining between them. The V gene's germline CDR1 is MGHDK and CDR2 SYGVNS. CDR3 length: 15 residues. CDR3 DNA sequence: TGTGCCAGCAGTCCAACCACGAAAGGTGACACTGAAGCTTTCTTT. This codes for CASSPTTKGDTEAFF. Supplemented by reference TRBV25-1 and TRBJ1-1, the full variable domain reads EADIYQTPRYLVIGTGKKITLECSQTMGHDKMYWYQQDPGMELHLIHYSYGVNSTEKGDLSSESTVSRIRTEHFPLTLESARPSHTSQYLCASSPTTKGDTEAFFGQGTRLTVV.

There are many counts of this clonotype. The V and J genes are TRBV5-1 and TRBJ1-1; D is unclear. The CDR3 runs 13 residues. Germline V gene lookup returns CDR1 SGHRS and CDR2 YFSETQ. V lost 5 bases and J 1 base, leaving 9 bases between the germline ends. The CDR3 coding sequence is TGCGCCAGCAGTCAACATCCGAACACTGAAGCTTTCTTT. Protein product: CASSQHPNTEAFF.

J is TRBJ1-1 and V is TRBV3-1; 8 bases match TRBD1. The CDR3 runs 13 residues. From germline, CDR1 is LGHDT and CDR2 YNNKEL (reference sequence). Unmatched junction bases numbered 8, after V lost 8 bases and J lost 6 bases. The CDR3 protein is CASHDRGVAEAFF. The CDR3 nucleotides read TGTGCCAGCCATGACAGGGGAGTCGCTGAAGCTTTCTTT.

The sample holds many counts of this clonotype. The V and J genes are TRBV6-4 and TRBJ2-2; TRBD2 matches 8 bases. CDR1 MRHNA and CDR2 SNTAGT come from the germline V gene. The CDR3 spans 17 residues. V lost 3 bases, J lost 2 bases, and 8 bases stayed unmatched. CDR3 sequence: CASSEASGQANTGELFF. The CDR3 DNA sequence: TGTGCCAGCAGTGAAGCTAGCGGGCAGGCCAACACCGGGGAGCTGTTTTTT.

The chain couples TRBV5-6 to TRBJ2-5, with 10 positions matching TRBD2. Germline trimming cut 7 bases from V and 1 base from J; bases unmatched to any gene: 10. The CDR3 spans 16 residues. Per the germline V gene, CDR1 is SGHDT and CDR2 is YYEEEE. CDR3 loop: CASAGRTSGFQETQYF. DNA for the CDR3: TGTGCCAGCGCTGGGAGGACTAGCGGTTTCCAAGAGACCCAGTACTTC.

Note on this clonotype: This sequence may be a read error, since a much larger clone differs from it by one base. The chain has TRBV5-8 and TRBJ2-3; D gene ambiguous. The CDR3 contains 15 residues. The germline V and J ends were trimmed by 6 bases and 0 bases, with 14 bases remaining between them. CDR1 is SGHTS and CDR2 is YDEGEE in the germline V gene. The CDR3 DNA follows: TGTGCCAGCAACTCTGACTTAACAAGCACAGATACGCAGTATTTT. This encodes CASNSDLTSTDTQYF.

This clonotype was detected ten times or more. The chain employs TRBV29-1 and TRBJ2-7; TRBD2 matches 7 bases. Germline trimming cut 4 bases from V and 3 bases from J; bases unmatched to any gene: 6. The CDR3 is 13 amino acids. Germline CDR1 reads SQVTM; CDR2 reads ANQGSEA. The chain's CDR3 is CSVVGGSIYEQYF. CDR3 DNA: TGCAGCGTTGTCGGCGGGAGTATCTACGAGCAGTACTTC.

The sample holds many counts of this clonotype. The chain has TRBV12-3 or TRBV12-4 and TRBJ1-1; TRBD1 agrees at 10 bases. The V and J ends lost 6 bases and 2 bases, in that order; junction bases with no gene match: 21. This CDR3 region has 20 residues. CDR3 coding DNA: TGTGCCAGCAGCCACTCTCCGGACAGGGGGAAATGGGTCCCCAACACTGAAGCTTTCTTT. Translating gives CASSHSPDRGKWVPNTEAFF.

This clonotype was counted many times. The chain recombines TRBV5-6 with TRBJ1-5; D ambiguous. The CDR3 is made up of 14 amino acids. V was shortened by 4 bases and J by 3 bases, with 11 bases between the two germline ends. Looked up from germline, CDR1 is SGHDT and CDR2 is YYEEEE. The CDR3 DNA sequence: TGTGCCAGCAGCCTTCGGTCGGTCAATCAGCCCCAGCATTTT. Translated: CASSLRSVNQPQHF.

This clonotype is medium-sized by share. The CDR3 loop reads CASRPNRAGTDTQYF. Written as DNA, the CDR3 is TGTGCCAGCAGACCAAACAGGGCTGGCACAGATACGCAGTATTTT. The chain joins TRBV7-9 to TRBJ2-3, with a possible D match to TRBD1 (6 bases). Germline loops: CDR1 SEHNR, CDR2 FQNEAQ (reference sequence). This CDR3 has 15 residues. V was trimmed by 6 bases and J by 1 base, leaving 14 bases between them.

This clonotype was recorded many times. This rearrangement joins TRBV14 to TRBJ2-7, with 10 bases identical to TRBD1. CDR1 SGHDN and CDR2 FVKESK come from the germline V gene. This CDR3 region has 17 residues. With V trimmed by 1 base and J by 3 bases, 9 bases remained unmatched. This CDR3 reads CASSQAGSTGGGYEQYF. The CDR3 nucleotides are TGTGCCAGCAGCCAAGCCGGGTCGACAGGGGGCGGCTACGAGCAGTACTTC.

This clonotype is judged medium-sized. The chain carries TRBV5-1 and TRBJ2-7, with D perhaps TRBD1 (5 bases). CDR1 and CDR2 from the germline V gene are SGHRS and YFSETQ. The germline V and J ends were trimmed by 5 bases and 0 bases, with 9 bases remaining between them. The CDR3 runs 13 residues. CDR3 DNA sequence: TGCGCCAGCAGACAGGAAATCTCCTACGAGCAGTACTTC. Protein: CASRQEISYEQYF.

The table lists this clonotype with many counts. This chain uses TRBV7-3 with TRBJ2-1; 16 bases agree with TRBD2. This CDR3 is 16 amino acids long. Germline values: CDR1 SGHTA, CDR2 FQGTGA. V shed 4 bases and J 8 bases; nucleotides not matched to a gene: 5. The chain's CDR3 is CASSSGLAGGPDEQFF. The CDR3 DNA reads TGTGCCAGCAGCTCGGGACTAGCGGGGGGGCCGGATGAGCAGTTCTTC.

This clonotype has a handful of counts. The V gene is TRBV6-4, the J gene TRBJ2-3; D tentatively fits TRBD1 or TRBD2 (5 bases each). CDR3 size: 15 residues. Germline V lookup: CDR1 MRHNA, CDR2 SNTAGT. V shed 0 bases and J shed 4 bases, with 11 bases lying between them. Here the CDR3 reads CASSDSAGTADTQYF. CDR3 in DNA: TGTGCCAGCAGTGACTCTGCCGGGACCGCAGATACGCAGTATTTT.

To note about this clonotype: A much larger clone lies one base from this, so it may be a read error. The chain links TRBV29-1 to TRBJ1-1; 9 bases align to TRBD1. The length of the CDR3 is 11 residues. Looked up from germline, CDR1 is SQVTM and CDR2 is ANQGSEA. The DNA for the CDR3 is TGCAGCGCCACAGGGGGCACTGAAGTTTTCTTT. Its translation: CSATGGTEVFF.

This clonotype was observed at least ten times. The CDR3: CASRPTSGGNYEQYF. As DNA, the CDR3 is TGTGCCAGCAGGCCCACTTCGGGGGGAAACTACGAGCAGTACTTC. The chain uses TRBV7-9 and TRBJ2-7, with 7 bases identical to TRBD2. The trim removed 6 bases at V and 3 bases at J, leaving 11 bases unmatched. The CDR3 consists of 15 residues. Germline V gives CDR1 SEHNR, CDR2 FQNEAQ (reference sequence).

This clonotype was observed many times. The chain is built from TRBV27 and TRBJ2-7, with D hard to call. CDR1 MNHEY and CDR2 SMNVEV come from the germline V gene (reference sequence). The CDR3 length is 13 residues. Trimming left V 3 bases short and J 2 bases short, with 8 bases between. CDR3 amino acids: CASSLGNPYEQYF. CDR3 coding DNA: TGTGCCAGCAGTTTGGGCAACCCCTACGAGCAGTACTTC.

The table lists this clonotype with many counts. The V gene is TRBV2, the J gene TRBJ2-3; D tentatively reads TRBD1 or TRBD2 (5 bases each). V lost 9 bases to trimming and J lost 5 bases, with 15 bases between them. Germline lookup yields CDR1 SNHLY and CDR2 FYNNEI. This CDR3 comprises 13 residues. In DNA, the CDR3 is TGTGCCAGTCGTACCGGGGCTAAAGATACGCAGTATTTT. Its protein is CASRTGAKDTQYF.

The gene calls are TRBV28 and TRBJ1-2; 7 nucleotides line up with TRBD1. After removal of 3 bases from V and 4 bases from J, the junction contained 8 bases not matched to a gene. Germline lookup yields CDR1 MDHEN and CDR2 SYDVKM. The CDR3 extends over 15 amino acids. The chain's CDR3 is CASSFLGGVSYGYTF. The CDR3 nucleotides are TGTGCCAGCAGTTTTTTAGGGGGCGTTTCCTATGGCTACACCTTC.

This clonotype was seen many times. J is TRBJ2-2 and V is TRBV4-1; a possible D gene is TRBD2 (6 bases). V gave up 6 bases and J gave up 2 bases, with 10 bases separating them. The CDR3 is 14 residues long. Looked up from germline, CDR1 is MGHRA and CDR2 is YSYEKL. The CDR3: CASRGGLNTGELFF. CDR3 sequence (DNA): TGCGCCAGCAGGGGGGGATTAAACACCGGGGAGCTGTTTTTT.